The 15 T cell receptor beta chains below come from one sample, sequenced in a study of blood T cell repertoires in COVID-19. TCRdb keeps only in-frame clones here, not all; method: immunoSEQ multiplex PCR. The data hold more than 250,000 clones, with just under 90% observed a single time. The sample taken for sequencing was peripheral blood. The receptors here all came from a woman aged 45-65 years with COVID-19, enrolled during active disease.

The chain couples TRBV6-5 to TRBJ1-1, with D hard to call. Germline V lookup: CDR1 MNHEY, CDR2 SVGAGI. Trimming cost V 0 bases and J 6 bases, with 14 bases left between them. The CDR3 is 15 amino acids. In DNA form, the CDR3 reads TGTGCCAGCAGTTACTCGCTAACTGATTTCGCTGAAGCTTTCTTT. This encodes CASSYSLTDFAEAFF.

The chain links TRBV6-4 to TRBJ2-5, with D tentatively TRBD1 (5 bases). Looked up from germline, CDR1 is MRHNA and CDR2 is SNTAGT. The CDR3 consists of 13 residues. V shed 10 bases and J shed 5 bases, with 17 bases lying between them. The CDR3 sequence is CATLDRHLETQYF. For the CDR3, the DNA is TGTGCCACCTTAGACAGACACCTGGAGACCCAGTACTTC.

The V gene is TRBV11-3, the J gene TRBJ2-1; 7 nucleotides line up with TRBD1. There are 14 residues in the CDR3. The junction had 7 bases not matched to a gene; V was cut back by 5 bases and J by 6 bases. The germline CDR1 and CDR2 sequences are SGHNT and YENEEA. The CDR3 loop reads CASSVTGDFNEQFF. CDR3 nucleotides: TGTGCCAGCAGCGTCACAGGGGATTTCAATGAGCAGTTCTTC.

V usage is TRBV27 and J usage is TRBJ2-7; D perhaps matches TRBD1 (6 bases). Germline CDR1 MNHEY, CDR2 SMNVEV (reference sequence). Trimming stripped 0 bases from V and 3 bases from J, with 12 bases between. CDR3 length: 15 amino acids. DNA of the CDR3: TGTGCCAGCAGTTTATCGTCTTCAGGGGTCTACGAGCAGTACTTC. Translated: CASSLSSSGVYEQYF.

The V call is TRBV6-1, the J call TRBJ2-3; 12 nucleotides agree with TRBD2. Germline V gives CDR1 MNHNS, CDR2 SASEGT. J lost 5 bases, V lost 2 bases, and 5 bases had no gene match. The CDR3 runs 16 residues. Here the CDR3 reads CASSEMTSGSLDTQYF. For the CDR3, the DNA is TGTGCCAGCAGTGAAATGACTAGCGGGAGTCTAGATACGCAGTATTTT.

The chain carries TRBV25-1 and TRBJ2-5, with D tentatively TRBD2 (5 bases). CDR3 size: 13 residues. V lost 7 bases, J lost 7 bases, and 16 bases lay in between. Germline V gene sequence: CDR1 MGHDK, CDR2 SYGVNS. This chain's CDR3 is CASTGPEGRTQYF. CDR3 nucleotides: TGTGCCAGCACGGGCCCCGAGGGAAGGACCCAGTACTTC.

This clone was seen a few times. This sequence joins TRBV10-3 and TRBJ1-1, with 9 bases lining up with TRBD1. CDR1 is ENHRY, CDR2 SYGVKD, per germline. The CDR3 has 14 residues. The trim removed 5 bases at V and 6 bases at J, leaving 7 bases unmatched. CDR3 residues: CAISTGQGMSEAFF. CDR3 DNA: TGTGCCATCAGTACAGGACAGGGGATGTCTGAAGCTTTCTTT.

The V and J genes are TRBV7-2 and TRBJ2-3; D is perhaps TRBD1 (6 bases). V lost 7 bases and J lost 3, with 20 bases in between. CDR3 size: 16 residues. Germline CDR1 is SGHTA and CDR2 is FQGNSA. This CDR3 is CASTSPQGPGTDTQYF. The CDR3, as DNA: TGTGCCAGCACCTCCCCACAGGGCCCCGGGACAGATACGCAGTATTTT.

This chain connects TRBV6-5 to TRBJ2-3; perhaps TRBD2 as D (5 bases). Germline V lookup: CDR1 MNHEY, CDR2 SVGAGI. The ends were cut back, 8 bases at V and 6 bases at J, with 18 bases in the middle. The CDR3 has 14 amino acids. CDR3 loop: CASRRGGRGDTQYF. CDR3 DNA: TGTGCCAGCCGCCGAGGAGGCCGCGGGGATACGCAGTATTTT.

V gene TRBV24-1 combines with J gene TRBJ1-5; 10 nucleotides agree with TRBD1. The CDR3 sequence is 14 residues long. With V trimmed by 4 bases and J by 5 bases, 1 base remained unmatched. From germline, CDR1 is KGHDR and CDR2 SFDVKD. The CDR3 region is CATSEGTGDQPQHF. In DNA form, the CDR3 reads TGTGCCACCAGTGAGGGGACAGGGGATCAGCCCCAGCATTTT.

This clone came up a few times. The rearrangement joins TRBV19 to TRBJ1-5; 7 positions match TRBD1. The CDR3 extends over 14 amino acids. Unmatched junction bases numbered 6, after V lost 5 bases and J lost 5 bases. In germline, CDR1 is LNHDA, CDR2 SQIVND (reference sequence). The CDR3 DNA is TGTGCCAGTAGTCTCCGACAGGGTCATCAGCCCCAGCATTTT. The encoded protein is CASSLRQGHQPQHF.

The rearrangement links TRBV11-3 to TRBJ2-1; TRBD2 is a possible D gene (6 bases). This CDR3 contains 17 residues. Per the germline V gene, CDR1 is SGHNT and CDR2 is YENEEA. Deletions cut 0 bases from V and 1 base from J, with 13 bases between. The CDR3 is CASSLDGAGNSYNEQFF. The CDR3 nucleotides read TGTGCCAGCAGCTTAGATGGGGCGGGAAATTCCTACAATGAGCAGTTCTTC.

The chain couples TRBV19 to TRBJ2-1, with D tentatively TRBD1 (6 bases). The CDR3 runs 15 residues. The V and J ends lost 3 bases and 5 bases respectively, with 14 bases between them. The germline V gene has CDR1 LNHDA and CDR2 SQIVND (reference sequence). The CDR3 reads CASSIQGSVHNEQFF. For the CDR3, the DNA is TGTGCCAGTAGTATTCAGGGGTCTGTCCACAATGAGCAGTTCTTC.

V usage is TRBV9 and J usage is TRBJ2-1; D may be TRBD2 (5 bases). There are 15 residues in the CDR3. Germline assignment: CDR1 SGDLS and CDR2 YYNGEE. The V end was cut by 0 bases, the J end by 8 bases, with 15 bases between. As DNA, the CDR3 is TGTGCCAGCAGCGTAGTGGGCAGGAGGAGCGATGAGCAGTTCTTC. Its translation is CASSVVGRRSDEQFF.

This chain joins TRBV6-2 or TRBV6-3 and TRBJ2-1; 12 bases align to TRBD2. The CDR3 runs 15 residues. Trimming removed 2 bases from V and 12 bases from J; junction bases left unmatched: 8. Looked up from germline, CDR1 is MNHEY and CDR2 is SVGEGT. The CDR3 region has the DNA TGTGCCAGCAGTTACAGACTAGCGGGAGATTTAGGGCAGTTCTTC. Its protein is CASSYRLAGDLGQFF.